These 21 T cell receptor beta chains came from one sample sequenced in a study of human versus mouse CDR3 diversity and MHC coevolution. The assay was immunoSEQ multiplex PCR, and TCRdb's table has in-frame clones only and misses some. This table has about 60,000 clones, 90% to 95% appearing once. Sample: naive CD4+ T cells from blood. Regarding subset: CD45RO-negative CD62L-positive naive CD4 T cells. These receptors were collected from a person aged 55 to 69 in good health.

The chain has TRBV9 and TRBJ2-2; TRBD2 agrees at 10 bases. The V and J ends lost 0 bases and 0 bases, in that order; junction bases with no gene match: 5. The CDR3 runs to 18 residues. Germline CDR1 is SGDLS and CDR2 is YYNGEE. As DNA, the CDR3 is TGTGCCAGCAGCGTAGAGGGTAGCGGGAGGCCGAACACCGGGGAGCTGTTTTTT. Translating gives CASSVEGSGRPNTGELFF.

The V and J genes are TRBV5-1 and TRBJ2-3; possibly TRBD1 for D (6 bases). The CDR3 loop spans 15 amino acids. Trimming removed 6 bases at V and 0 bases at J, with 14 bases between. Germline CDR1 SGHRS, CDR2 YFSETQ. CDR3 amino acids: CASTTQGGSTDTQYF. CDR3 DNA: TGCGCCAGCACGACACAGGGTGGGAGCACAGATACGCAGTATTTT.

The chain employs TRBV5-6 and TRBJ2-1; the match to TRBD2 covers 12 bases. The CDR3 runs 18 residues. Germline values: CDR1 SGHDT, CDR2 YYEEEE. V shed 0 bases, J shed 8 bases, and the junction held 12 bases outside the gene matches. The CDR3 nucleotides read TGTGCCAGCAGCTTGGGTAGGTGGGGGACTAGCGGGTTAGATGAGCAGTTCTTC. Its protein product is CASSLGRWGTSGLDEQFF.

CDR3 bases: TGTGCCAGCAGCGACGGACAGCTCAATCAGCCCCAGCATTTT. The encoded protein is CASSDGQLNQPQHF. The chain joins TRBV9 to TRBJ1-5; the D gene is possibly TRBD1 (6 bases). V was shortened by 3 bases and J by 3 bases, with 10 bases between the two germline ends. The CDR3 covers 14 residues. The germline CDR1 and CDR2 sequences are SGDLS and YYNGEE.

In nucleotides, the CDR3 is TGTGCCAGCAGGCCAGGACAGAAGAACACCGGGGAGCTGTTTTTT. Protein: CASRPGQKNTGELFF. This chain connects TRBV6-7 to TRBJ2-2; perhaps TRBD1 as D (6 bases). TRBV6-7 is marked as an open reading frame, function uncertain. Trimming removed 6 bases at V and 1 base at J, with 12 bases between. This CDR3 is built from 15 residues.

This chain connects TRBV27 to TRBJ2-5; 7 bases agree with TRBD1. Germline trimming cut 4 bases from V and 5 bases from J; bases unmatched to any gene: 10. The germline gives CDR1 MNHEY, CDR2 SMNVEV (reference sequence). The CDR3 spans 15 residues. The CDR3 here is CASSSRTGGRETQYF. CDR3 bases: TGTGCCAGCAGTTCCCGGACAGGAGGAAGGGAGACCCAGTACTTC.

The genes are TRBV7-9 and TRBJ2-1; TRBD2 matches at 10 bases. The CDR3 covers 17 residues. Trimming took 4 bases from V and 6 from J; bases not matched to a gene: 12. Germline V gene data show CDR1 as SEHNR and CDR2 as FQNEAQ (reference sequence). This CDR3 reads CASSSDMELAGVNEQFF. The DNA of the CDR3 is TGTGCCAGCAGCTCCGATATGGAGCTAGCGGGAGTCAATGAGCAGTTCTTC.

The chain uses TRBV19 and TRBJ2-1; 11 bases are shared with TRBD2. This CDR3 is 16 amino acids long. Germline CDR1 LNHDA, CDR2 SQIVND (reference sequence). V was pared by 8 bases and J by 10 bases, with 16 bases of the junction left unmatched. Written as DNA, the CDR3 is TGTGCCAGTGGTCGCACTAGCGGGAGAGATATGGGGGAGCAGTTCTTC. Protein: CASGRTSGRDMGEQFF.

This chain links TRBV4-2 with TRBJ2-1, with 8 positions matching TRBD1. This CDR3 is built from 13 residues. The V gene's germline CDR1 is LGHNA and CDR2 YNFKEQ. V trimming: 10 bases; J trimming: 8 bases; junction bases outside the gene matches: 10. CDR3 coding DNA: TGTGCCACCATGGACAGGGTAGTAGATGAGCAGTTCTTC. Translation gives CATMDRVVDEQFF.

The chain carries TRBV5-6 and TRBJ2-5, with D perhaps matching TRBD2 (5 bases). Germline assignment: CDR1 SGHDT and CDR2 YYEEEE. CDR3 length: 17 amino acids. V was cut by 5 bases and J by 7 bases, with 27 bases left in between. The DNA for the CDR3 is TGTGCCAGCAGATTGAGGAGGTGGGCCGTCCAAGCTGGGACCCAGTACTTC. Its translation is CASRLRRWAVQAGTQYF.

The chain combines TRBV11-2 with TRBJ2-7, with 7 bases fitting TRBD2. V lost 3 bases and J lost 0; bases outside the gene matches: 14. CDR1 SGHAT and CDR2 FQNNGV come from the germline V gene. This CDR3 contains 18 residues. The CDR3 loop reads CASSFNFRSSGGSYEQYF. CDR3 DNA sequence: TGTGCCAGCAGCTTTAACTTTAGATCATCGGGGGGCTCCTACGAGCAGTACTTC.

This clone was detected a few times. The chain links TRBV30 to TRBJ2-5; 8 bases are a match to TRBD2. The CDR3 is 15 residues long. Germline trimming cut 3 bases from V and 0 bases from J; bases unmatched to any gene: 6. In germline, CDR1 is GTSNPN, CDR2 SVGIG (reference sequence). The CDR3 DNA reads TGTGCCTGGAGAGGGTTAGCGGGATACCAAGAGACCCAGTACTTC. Translation: CAWRGLAGYQETQYF.

CDR3 sequence reads: CASSWGQGPNQPQHF. The CDR3 coding sequence is TGTGCCAGCAGTTGGGGACAGGGGCCAAATCAGCCCCAGCATTTT. V is TRBV6-6 and J is TRBJ1-5; 10 bases are shared with TRBD1. The CDR3 runs 15 residues. The trim removed 4 bases at V and 4 bases at J, leaving 4 bases unmatched. Germline CDR1 and CDR2: MNHNY and SVGAGI (reference sequence).

The genes are TRBV5-1 and TRBJ2-7, with D possibly being TRBD1 (6 bases). With 1 base removed from V and 5 bases from J, the gap between germline ends came to 25 bases. This CDR3 is built from 18 residues. The germline CDR1 and CDR2 sequences are SGHRS and YFSETQ. CDR3 residues: CASSLRRTLGTGLHEQYF. The CDR3 nucleotides are TGCGCCAGCAGCTTGAGGCGCACCCTGGGAACAGGGTTGCACGAGCAGTACTTC.

V and J are TRBV5-4 and TRBJ2-2, with D maybe TRBD1 (5 bases). Trimming shortened V by 0 bases and J by 6 bases, and 12 bases separated the two germline ends. CDR3 length equals 15 residues. Germline CDR1 reads SGHNT; CDR2 reads YYREEE (reference sequence). Here the CDR3 DNA reads TGTGCCAGCAGCTTGGACGCATTGGGGCCCGGGGAGCTGTTTTTT. This codes for CASSLDALGPGELFF.

J is TRBJ1-6 and V is TRBV2, with TRBD1 identical over 7 bases. After removal of 3 bases from V and 9 bases from J, the junction contained 5 bases not matched to a gene. The CDR3 sequence is 14 residues long. CDR1 is SNHLY and CDR2 is FYNNEI in the germline V gene. CDR3 amino acids: CASSERGPISPLHF. Written as DNA, the CDR3 is TGTGCCAGCAGTGAGAGGGGGCCCATTTCACCCCTCCACTTT.

The J gene is TRBJ2-1, the V gene TRBV5-4, with TRBD2 matching 10 bases. The V gene end was trimmed by 4 bases and the J gene end by 8 bases; junction bases not matched to a gene: 6. The CDR3 length is 14 residues. CDR1 is SGHNT, CDR2 YYREEE, per germline (reference sequence). As DNA, the CDR3 is TGTGCCAGCAGCAAGCGGGAGGGCCTCTATGAGCAGTTCTTC. Its protein product is CASSKREGLYEQFF.

The chain uses TRBV2 and TRBJ2-1, with 9 bases identical to TRBD1. CDR3 size: 14 residues. Germline CDR1 reads SNHLY; CDR2 reads FYNNEI. After removal of 6 bases from V and 6 bases from J, the junction contained 6 bases not matched to a gene. The DNA for the CDR3 is TGTGCCAGCAGCCCAAGGACAGGGGTCAATGAGCAGTTCTTC. Translation: CASSPRTGVNEQFF. Looking up the rest from reference TRBV2 and TRBJ2-1 gives the full variable domain: EPEVTQTPSHQVTQMGQEVILRCVPISNHLYFYWYRQILGQKVEFLVSFYNNEISEKSEIFDDQFSVERPDGSNFTLKIRSTKLEDSAMYFCASSPRTGVNEQFFGPGTRLTVL.

This clone was seen a handful of times. This CDR3 is CASSLVGDSVYNEQFF. CDR3 sequence (DNA): TGCGCCAGCAGCTTGGTGGGGGACAGTGTATACAATGAGCAGTTCTTC. This sequence joins TRBV5-1 and TRBJ2-1, with 7 bases fitting TRBD1. CDR1 is SGHRS, CDR2 YFSETQ, per germline. Germline trimming cut 0 bases from V and 4 bases from J; bases unmatched to any gene: 7. The CDR3 has 16 residues.

The rearrangement uses TRBV19 and TRBJ1-2, with unresolved D. V was clipped by 1 base and J by 6 bases, with 12 bases between them. Germline CDR1 is LNHDA and CDR2 is SQIVND (reference sequence). CDR3 size: 14 residues. The CDR3 DNA reads as TGTGCCAGTAGTATAGGCCAAGGTGCGGATGGCTACACCTTC. Translation: CASSIGQGADGYTF.

The genes are TRBV6-6 and TRBJ1-5; D might be TRBD1 (5 bases). The V and J ends lost 5 bases and 3 bases respectively, with 17 bases between them. The germline gives CDR1 MNHNY, CDR2 SVGAGI (reference sequence). The CDR3 runs 16 residues. The chain's CDR3 is CASSARDARNNQPQHF. The CDR3 DNA is TGTGCCAGCAGTGCCAGGGATGCTCGCAACAATCAGCCCCAGCATTTT.